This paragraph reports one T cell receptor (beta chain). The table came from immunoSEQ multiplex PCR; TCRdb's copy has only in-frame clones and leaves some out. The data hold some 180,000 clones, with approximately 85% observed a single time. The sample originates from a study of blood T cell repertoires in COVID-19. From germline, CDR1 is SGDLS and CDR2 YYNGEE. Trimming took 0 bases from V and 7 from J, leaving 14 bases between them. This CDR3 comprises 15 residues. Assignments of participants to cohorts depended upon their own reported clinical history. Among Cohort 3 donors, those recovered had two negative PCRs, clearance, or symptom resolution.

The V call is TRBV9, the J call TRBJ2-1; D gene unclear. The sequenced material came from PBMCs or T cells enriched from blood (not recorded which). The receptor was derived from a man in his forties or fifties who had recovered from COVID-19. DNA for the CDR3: TGTGCCAGCAGCGTAGATAGTACGCTACTGAATGAGCAGTTCTTC. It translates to CASSVDSTLLNEQFF.